The rows below give T cell receptor beta chains drawn from one sample of a study of early T cells in non-severe SARS-CoV-2 infection. Using its own MiXCR run on the 5' RACE reads, TCRdb lists one record per CDR3 protein. This table holds 68,000 or so distinct CDR3 sequences, approximately 11% found once. Sample: whole blood. These TCRs come from an adult who was a healthcare worker with PCR-confirmed SARS-CoV-2 infection or an uninfected control (not recorded which). Both conserved end residues are part of each CDR3. Each record gives: J gene, V gene, D gene, clone size, CDR3 protein, CDR3 DNA. D genes are given only for firm matches. Clone size is given for some rows only: seen once, a few or many times, or a class if the clone is expanded.

j_gene: TRBJ2-3
v_gene: TRBV12-3/TRBV12-4
d_gene: TRBD1
abundance: .
CDR3aa: CASRQQGVSTDTQYF
CDR3nt: TGTGCCAGCAGGCAACAGGGGGTGAGCACAGATACGCAGTATTTT

j_gene: TRBJ2-1
v_gene: TRBV20-1
d_gene: TRBD1
abundance: many
CDR3aa: CSARSRGLLGEQFF
CDR3nt: TGCAGTGCTAGAAGTAGGGGGCTTCTTGGTGAGCAGTTCTTC

j_gene: TRBJ2-5
v_gene: TRBV5-4
d_gene: .
abundance: many
CDR3aa: CASSISTVPIQETQYF
CDR3nt: TGTGCCAGCAGCATCTCGACAGTACCTATACAAGAGACCCAGTACTTC

j_gene: TRBJ1-5
v_gene: TRBV6-6
d_gene: .
abundance: .
CDR3aa: CATRSNGRNQPQHF
CDR3nt: TGTGCCACGCGATCGAACGGACGCAATCAGCCCCAGCATTTT

j_gene: TRBJ2-7
v_gene: TRBV6-6
d_gene: TRBD1
abundance: .
CDR3aa: CASLRGQSYEQYF
CDR3nt: TGTGCCAGCTTGAGGGGGCAGAGCTACGAGCAGTACTTC

j_gene: TRBJ2-2
v_gene: TRBV15
d_gene: .
abundance: many
CDR3aa: CATSLRTETGELFF
CDR3nt: TGTGCCACCAGCCTCCGGACAGAGACCGGGGAGCTGTTTTTT

j_gene: TRBJ1-1
v_gene: TRBV5-6
d_gene: .
abundance: .
CDR3aa: CASSPIELGREAFF
CDR3nt: TGTGCCAGCAGCCCGATTGAGTTGGGCAGGGAAGCTTTCTTT

j_gene: TRBJ1-2
v_gene: TRBV7-8
d_gene: .
abundance: many
CDR3aa: CASSGSGGYTF
CDR3nt: TGTGCCAGCAGCGGAAGTGGGGGCTACACCTTC

j_gene: TRBJ2-2
v_gene: TRBV12-3/TRBV12-4
d_gene: .
abundance: few
CDR3aa: CASSLGSSSGELFF
CDR3nt: TGTGCCAGCAGTTTAGGGTCATCCAGTGGGGAGCTGTTTTTT

j_gene: TRBJ2-7
v_gene: TRBV27
d_gene: .
abundance: .
CDR3aa: CASSPLYGDTSYEQYF
CDR3nt: TGTGCCAGCAGTCCGCTTTACGGAGATACTTCCTACGAGCAGTACTTC

j_gene: TRBJ2-5
v_gene: TRBV11-2
d_gene: .
abundance: many
CDR3aa: CASSLGGLGETQYF
CDR3nt: TGTGCCAGCAGCTTAGGGGGACTTGGAGAGACCCAGTACTTC

j_gene: TRBJ2-3
v_gene: TRBV6-6
d_gene: TRBD2
abundance: few
CDR3aa: CASSSATSGRTDTQYF
CDR3nt: TGTGCCAGCAGTTCGGCGACTAGCGGGAGAACAGATACGCAGTATTTT

j_gene: TRBJ2-3
v_gene: TRBV19
d_gene: TRBD2
abundance: few
CDR3aa: CARVGLFTDTQYF
CDR3nt: TGTGCCAGGGTGGGACTATTCACAGATACGCAGTATTTT

j_gene: TRBJ2-7
v_gene: TRBV28
d_gene: .
abundance: few
CDR3aa: CASRTESYEQYF
CDR3nt: TGTGCCAGCAGGACCGAATCCTACGAGCAGTACTTC

j_gene: TRBJ2-5
v_gene: TRBV9
d_gene: TRBD2
abundance: .
CDR3aa: CASSPTSAQETQYF
CDR3nt: TGTGCCAGCAGCCCGACTAGCGCACAAGAGACCCAGTACTTC

j_gene: TRBJ2-7
v_gene: TRBV28
d_gene: TRBD1
abundance: few
CDR3aa: CASSLPLGQPYEQYF
CDR3nt: TGTGCCAGCAGTCTACCCCTGGGACAGCCTTACGAGCAGTACTTC

j_gene: TRBJ2-5
v_gene: TRBV18
d_gene: TRBD2
abundance: few
CDR3aa: CASSTGLAGETQYF
CDR3nt: TGTGCCAGCTCAACCGGACTAGCGGGAGAGACCCAGTACTTC

j_gene: TRBJ1-4
v_gene: TRBV28
d_gene: TRBD1
abundance: few
CDR3aa: CASSSQTGVREKLFF
CDR3nt: TGTGCCAGCAGTTCCCAGACAGGGGTGAGAGAAAAACTGTTTTTT

j_gene: TRBJ1-5
v_gene: TRBV19
d_gene: .
abundance: medium-sized
CDR3aa: CASSIVPLNQPQHF
CDR3nt: TGTGCCAGTAGTATAGTACCGCTCAATCAGCCCCAGCATTTT

j_gene: TRBJ2-3
v_gene: TRBV7-2
d_gene: TRBD2
abundance: .
CDR3aa: CASSILAGPSTDTQYF
CDR3nt: TGTGCCAGCAGCATCCTAGCGGGACCTAGCACAGATACGCAGTATTTT

j_gene: TRBJ1-5
v_gene: TRBV12-3/TRBV12-4
d_gene: TRBD1
abundance: .
CDR3aa: CASSFAGQNQPQHF
CDR3nt: TGTGCCAGCAGTTTCGCGGGACAGAATCAGCCCCAGCATTTT

j_gene: TRBJ2-3
v_gene: TRBV19
d_gene: .
abundance: .
CDR3aa: CASSRPPSTDTQYF
CDR3nt: TGTGCCAGTAGTAGGCCTCCTAGCACAGATACGCAGTATTTT

j_gene: TRBJ1-5
v_gene: TRBV29-1
d_gene: .
abundance: .
CDR3aa: CSAGRERSNQPQHF
CDR3nt: TGCAGCGCCGGGAGGGAGAGGAGCAATCAGCCCCAGCATTTT

j_gene: TRBJ2-3
v_gene: TRBV11-2
d_gene: TRBD2
abundance: .
CDR3aa: CASSPWTSGQRGTQYF
CDR3nt: TGTGCCAGCAGCCCTTGGACTAGCGGTCAGAGGGGAACGCAGTATTTT

j_gene: TRBJ1-4
v_gene: TRBV7-2
d_gene: TRBD1
abundance: many
CDR3aa: CASSSGQVREKLFF
CDR3nt: TGTGCCAGCAGCTCCGGACAGGTTCGTGAAAAACTGTTTTTT

j_gene: TRBJ1-2
v_gene: TRBV6-1
d_gene: .
abundance: many
CDR3aa: CASTPRAVGSSNYGYTF
CDR3nt: TGTGCCAGCACCCCGAGGGCAGTTGGCAGCTCTAACTATGGCTACACCTTC

j_gene: TRBJ2-7
v_gene: TRBV5-1
d_gene: TRBD2
abundance: .
CDR3aa: CASSDQSGRYYEQYF
CDR3nt: TGCGCCAGCAGCGACCAAAGCGGGAGATACTACGAGCAGTACTTC

j_gene: TRBJ2-7
v_gene: TRBV5-1
d_gene: .
abundance: few
CDR3aa: CASSLVNAGPYEQYF
CDR3nt: TGCGCCAGCAGCTTGGTAAACGCAGGTCCCTACGAGCAGTACTTC

j_gene: TRBJ1-1
v_gene: TRBV11-2
d_gene: .
abundance: .
CDR3aa: CASSLGRGDRDTEAFF
CDR3nt: TGTGCCAGCAGCTTAGGTCGGGGGGATAGGGACACTGAAGCTTTCTTT

j_gene: TRBJ2-1
v_gene: TRBV6-2/TRBV6-3
d_gene: .
abundance: .
CDR3aa: CASSLRTLSYNEQFF
CDR3nt: TGTGCCAGCAGTTTGCGAACTCTATCCTACAATGAGCAGTTCTTC

j_gene: TRBJ1-1
v_gene: TRBV7-9
d_gene: TRBD1
abundance: .
CDR3aa: CASSLQGATTEAFF
CDR3nt: TGTGCCAGCAGCTTACAGGGGGCGACGACTGAAGCTTTCTTT

j_gene: TRBJ2-1
v_gene: TRBV2
d_gene: .
abundance: few
CDR3aa: CASKGLRTGYEQFF
CDR3nt: TGTGCCAGCAAAGGACTCCGGACCGGGTATGAGCAGTTCTTC

j_gene: TRBJ2-3
v_gene: TRBV5-6
d_gene: .
abundance: .
CDR3aa: CASSFSGDRGLRDTQYF
CDR3nt: TGTGCCAGCAGCTTCTCAGGGGACCGAGGGCTTAGAGATACGCAGTATTTT

j_gene: TRBJ2-7
v_gene: TRBV7-9
d_gene: TRBD1
abundance: .
CDR3aa: CASSFRDSSSYEQYF
CDR3nt: TGTGCCAGCAGCTTTAGGGACAGCTCTTCCTACGAGCAGTACTTC

j_gene: TRBJ2-2
v_gene: TRBV5-5
d_gene: .
abundance: many
CDR3aa: CASSFLYTGELFF
CDR3nt: TGTGCCAGCAGCTTTCTGTACACCGGGGAGCTGTTTTTT

j_gene: TRBJ1-1
v_gene: TRBV5-1
d_gene: TRBD1
abundance: few
CDR3aa: CASSLLWDRNTEAFF
CDR3nt: TGCGCCAGCAGCTTGTTGTGGGACAGGAACACTGAAGCTTTCTTT

j_gene: TRBJ2-7
v_gene: TRBV5-1
d_gene: .
abundance: few
CDR3aa: CASSLDSSGYEQYF
CDR3nt: TGCGCCAGCAGCTTGGATAGTAGCGGCTACGAGCAGTACTTC

j_gene: TRBJ2-3
v_gene: TRBV7-2
d_gene: TRBD2
abundance: many
CDR3aa: CASSYRLAGPRTDTQYF
CDR3nt: TGTGCCAGCAGCTATCGGCTAGCGGGCCCGCGCACAGATACGCAGTATTTT

j_gene: TRBJ2-1
v_gene: TRBV20-1
d_gene: TRBD2
abundance: many
CDR3aa: CSARKLASYNEQFF
CDR3nt: TGCAGTGCTAGAAAACTAGCGTCCTACAATGAGCAGTTCTTC

j_gene: TRBJ2-4
v_gene: TRBV19
d_gene: .
abundance: few
CDR3aa: CASSISGRNIQYF
CDR3nt: TGTGCCAGTAGTATTTCCGGGCGGAACATTCAGTACTTC

j_gene: TRBJ2-1
v_gene: TRBV28
d_gene: .
abundance: many
CDR3aa: CASTWNEQFF
CDR3nt: TGTGCCAGCACATGGAATGAGCAGTTCTTC

j_gene: TRBJ2-2
v_gene: TRBV4-1
d_gene: TRBD2
abundance: many
CDR3aa: CASSLGLAVNTGELFF
CDR3nt: TGCGCCAGCAGCCTTGGACTAGCGGTGAACACCGGGGAGCTGTTTTTT

j_gene: TRBJ2-1
v_gene: TRBV27
d_gene: .
abundance: .
CDR3aa: CASSSGGSYNEQFF
CDR3nt: TGTGCCAGCAGTTCAGGTGGATCCTACAATGAGCAGTTCTTC

j_gene: TRBJ2-7
v_gene: TRBV28
d_gene: .
abundance: .
CDR3aa: CASSLGIPPTEQYF
CDR3nt: TGTGCCAGCAGTTTGGGCATCCCGCCTACGGAGCAGTACTTC

j_gene: TRBJ1-1
v_gene: TRBV7-2
d_gene: .
abundance: many
CDR3aa: CASSLAPNTEAFF
CDR3nt: TGTGCCAGCAGCTTAGCACCGAACACTGAAGCTTTCTTT